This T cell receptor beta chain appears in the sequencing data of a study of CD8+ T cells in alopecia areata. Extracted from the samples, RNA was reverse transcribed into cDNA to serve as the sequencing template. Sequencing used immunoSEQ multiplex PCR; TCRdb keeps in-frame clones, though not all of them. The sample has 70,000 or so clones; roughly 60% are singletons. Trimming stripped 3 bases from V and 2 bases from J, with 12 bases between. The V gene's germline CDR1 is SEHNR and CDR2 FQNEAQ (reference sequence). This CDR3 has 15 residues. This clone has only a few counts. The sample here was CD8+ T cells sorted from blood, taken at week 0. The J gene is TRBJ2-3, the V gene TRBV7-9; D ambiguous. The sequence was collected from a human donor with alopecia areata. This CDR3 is CASSLGVASTDTQYF. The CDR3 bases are TGTGCCAGCAGCTTGGGTGTGGCATCCACAGATACGCAGTATTTT.